This T cell receptor beta chain emerged from a study of metastatic and nonmetastatic thyroid tumors. V lost 4 bases, J lost 5 bases, and 20 bases lay in between. The CDR3 covers 16 residues. Germline V CDR1 and CDR2: SGHDT, YYEEEE. In this sample, this clone turned up once. This may come from a read error, since a much larger clone is one base off. All patients reached thyroid surgery having received no treatment beforehand. Authors' processing steps: CDR3 was compared across clinicopathological groups, and the resulting differences were used to build a distant-metastasis classifier for papillary thyroid cancer. TCRdb re-called the PCR reads with MiXCR. In this record, the V and J calls reflect TCRdb's handling and not the investigators' own analysis. The sample holds some 11,000 clones, 32% seen once.

Sequencing input: tumor tissue. V gene TRBV5-6 combines with J gene TRBJ2-3, with D possibly being TRBD2 (6 bases). The clonotype originates from a female donor with papillary thyroid cancer or a benign thyroid nodule (not recorded which). Some clones in this sample may be carry-over from other donors' samples. CDR3 protein: CASSGERVRTLDTQYF. For the CDR3, the DNA is TGTGCCAGCAGCGGAGAGCGGGTCCGCACCCTAGATACGCAGTATTTT. The whole variable domain, remainder taken from reference TRBV5-6 and TRBJ2-3, is DAGVTQSPTHLIKTRGQQVTLRCSPKSGHDTVSWYQQALGQGPQFIFQYYEEEERQRGNFPDRFSGHQFPNYSSELNVNALLLGDSALYLCASSGERVRTLDTQYFGPGTRLTVL.